The clone carrying this T cell receptor beta chain was seen more than once but under ten times. What it binds is not known. Germline V CDR1 and CDR2: SNHLY, FYNNEI. The V gene lost 6 bases and the J gene lost 2 bases, with 13 bases spanning the gap. The CDR3 is 14 residues long. Investigators reverse transcribed all isolated RNA, so they sequenced expressed TCRB transcripts. The method was immunoSEQ multiplex PCR; TCRdb's version includes in-frame clones alone and lacks a portion of them. The sample yields about 700,000 clones, about an eighth seen once. The data stem from a study of beta chain features in type 1 diabetes. Study-wide results and limits: All four CD4+ subsets from Type 1 diabetes patients carried moderately but significantly shorter TCRB CDR3s.

This receptor was obtained from a man between 18 and 35 years old with type 1 diabetes. The specimen sequenced was naive CD4+ T cells from blood. The rearrangement uses TRBV2 and TRBJ1-1; a weak D match, TRBD1 (5 bases). DNA of the CDR3: TGTGCCAGCAGCACAGGCCTAGGTAACACTGAAGCTTTCTTT. Its protein product is CASSTGLGNTEAFF.